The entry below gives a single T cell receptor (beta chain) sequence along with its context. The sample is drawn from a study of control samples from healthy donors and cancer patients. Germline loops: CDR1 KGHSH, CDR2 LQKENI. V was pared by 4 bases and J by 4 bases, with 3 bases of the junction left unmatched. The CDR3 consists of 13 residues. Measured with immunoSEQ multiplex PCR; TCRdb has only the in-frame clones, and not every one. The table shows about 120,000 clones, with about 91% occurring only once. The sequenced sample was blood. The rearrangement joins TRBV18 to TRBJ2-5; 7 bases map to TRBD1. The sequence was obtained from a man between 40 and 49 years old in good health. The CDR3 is CASSRYRGETQYF. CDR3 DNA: TGTGCCAGCTCACGATACAGGGGAGAGACCCAGTACTTC.